One and the same sample provided the 18 T cell receptor beta chains below, sequenced in a study of Graves' ophthalmopathy and Graves' hyperthyroidism (dated by TCRdb to 2017 to 2018). Reads for this sample came from an Illumina HiSeq 2000. For repertoire sequencing, the TCR beta CDR3 regions were amplified from RNA transcripts. The first round of RT-PCR was done with HTBI primers and the Qiagen OneStep RT-PCR kit, and was followed by a second round of multiplex PCR, then size selection and purification. TCRdb trimmed public reads at Q25 via fastp, called clones via MiXCR and kept in-frame beta chains. Rows matching on CDR3 protein sequence are summarized as one entry with the most common DNA and genes. A total of roughly 700,000 distinct CDR3 sequences appear in this sample, roughly 40% of them only once. About 40% of the sample belongs to the ten largest clones. The sample consisted of peripheral blood. These TCRs come from an adult man with Graves' ophthalmopathy.

This clonotype has just a few counts. The gene calls are TRBV7-9 and TRBJ1-4; unclear D gene. V lost 5 bases and J 0 bases, leaving 10 bases between the germline ends. The germline V gene encodes CDR1 SEHNR and CDR2 FQNEAQ (reference sequence). CDR3 length: 15 amino acids. In DNA, the CDR3 is TGTGCCAGCAGCCAAACCGGTGCAACTAATGAAAAACTGTTTTTT. It translates to CASSQTGATNEKLFF.

The chain uses TRBV29-1 and TRBJ1-1; unclear D gene. Germline V gene lookup returns CDR1 SQVTM and CDR2 ANQGSEA. V was cut by 1 base and J by 1 base, with 10 bases left in between. The CDR3 totals 14 residues. The DNA of the CDR3 is TGCAGCGTTGAAGTATCCCCGGGGAACACTGAAGCTTTCTTT. Translated, it gives CSVEVSPGNTEAFF.

J is TRBJ2-7 and V is TRBV20-1, with TRBD2 matching over 8 bases. The CDR3 is 19 amino acids. In germline, CDR1 is DFQATT, CDR2 SNEGSKA (reference sequence). Germline trimming cut 1 base from V and 0 bases from J; bases unmatched to any gene: 17. The CDR3 DNA reads as TGCAGTGCTAGAGCGTACCCCGGGACTAGGATGGGGGCCTCCTACGAGCAGTACTTC. Translated, it gives CSARAYPGTRMGASYEQYF.

V gene TRBV20-1 combines with J gene TRBJ2-3; TRBD2 aligns across 13 bases. There are 16 residues in the CDR3. The V gene end was trimmed by 4 bases and the J gene end by 5 bases; junction bases not matched to a gene: 9. Germline loops: CDR1 DFQATT, CDR2 SNEGSKA (reference sequence). The CDR3 DNA reads TGCAGTGCTAAGAGACTAGCGGGGGGCGAATTAGATACGCAGTATTTT. Translated: CSAKRLAGGELDTQYF.

This clonotype was observed at least ten times. The V call is TRBV7-3, the J call TRBJ2-2; D possibly matches TRBD1 or TRBD2 (5 bases each). Looked up from germline, CDR1 is SGHTA and CDR2 is FQGTGA. The CDR3 is 15 residues long. With 5 bases removed from V and 0 bases from J, the gap between germline ends came to 10 bases. The CDR3 region has the DNA TGTGCCAGCAGCGAGAGGGGTACGAACACCGGGGAGCTGTTTTTT. This sequence encodes CASSERGTNTGELFF.

The V gene is TRBV7-9, the J gene TRBJ1-2; no clear D gene. Per the germline V gene, CDR1 is SEHNR and CDR2 is FQNEAQ (reference sequence). The CDR3 totals 12 residues. V lost 5 bases to trimming and J lost 8 bases, with 12 bases between them. For the CDR3, the DNA is TGTGCCAGCAGCCCCTCGGGATTAGGCTACACCTTC. Its translation: CASSPSGLGYTF.

The J gene is TRBJ2-3, the V gene TRBV20-1; 11 positions agree with TRBD2. Germline V gene lookup returns CDR1 DFQATT and CDR2 SNEGSKA (reference sequence). CDR3 length: 16 residues. J gave up 0 bases and V 5 bases, and 7 bases lay outside the gene matches. The CDR3 region has the DNA TGCAGTGCTTCCTCGACTAGCGGGGAAAGCACAGATACGCAGTATTTT. Translation gives CSASSTSGESTDTQYF.

This clonotype occurred a few times. The rearrangement joins TRBV7-9 to TRBJ1-1; D is undetermined. Germline values: CDR1 SEHNR, CDR2 FQNEAQ (reference sequence). Trimming removed 4 bases at V and 6 bases at J, with 15 bases between. This CDR3 spans 14 amino acids. Here the CDR3 DNA reads TGTGCCAGCAGCTCGGACTCATTTAGGGCTGAAGCTTTCTTT. It yields the protein CASSSDSFRAEAFF.

The V call is TRBV29-1, the J call TRBJ2-7; TRBD1 agrees at 7 bases. CDR3 length equals 14 residues. V was clipped by 7 bases and J by 2 bases; unmatched bases: 11. The germline V gene encodes CDR1 SQVTM and CDR2 ANQGSEA. This CDR3 is CSATVGTDAYEQYF. The CDR3 DNA follows: TGCAGCGCTACCGTTGGGACAGATGCCTACGAGCAGTACTTC.

On this clonotype itself: With a much larger clone just one base away, this may be a read error. This chain connects TRBV2 to TRBJ1-2; D unclear. There are 14 residues in the CDR3. Germline CDR1 SNHLY, CDR2 FYNNEI. V was trimmed by 2 bases and J by 10 bases, leaving 17 bases between them. CDR3 sequence: CASSEYAPGMDYTF. CDR3 DNA: TGTGCCAGCAGTGAATATGCGCCAGGAATGGACTACACCTTC.

At least ten counts were recorded for this clonotype. The chain carries TRBV19 and TRBJ1-5; D remains ambiguous. The CDR3 has 13 amino acids. Trimming took 3 bases from V and 5 from J, leaving 8 bases between them. Germline CDR1 LNHDA, CDR2 SQIVND (reference sequence). The CDR3 protein is CASSITVDQPQHF. CDR3 in DNA: TGTGCCAGTAGTATTACCGTGGATCAGCCCCAGCATTTT.

This clonotype has ten or more counts. The chain uses TRBV12-3 or TRBV12-4 and TRBJ1-6; 7 bases are shared with TRBD1. The CDR3 has 13 residues. V was pared by 3 bases and J by 10 bases, with 3 bases of the junction left unmatched. CDR3: CASSLGGGSPLHF. The DNA for the CDR3 is TGTGCCAGCAGTTTGGGAGGGGGCTCACCCCTCCACTTT.

The chain joins TRBV12-3 or TRBV12-4 to TRBJ1-4; maybe TRBD1 (5 bases). With 3 bases removed from V and 9 bases from J, the gap between germline ends came to 8 bases. The CDR3 is 12 amino acids. The CDR3 bases are TGTGCCAGCAGTTTGGAGGGGAAAAAACTGTTTTTT. Translated: CASSLEGKKLFF.

Points on this clonotype: This may be a read error: a much more frequent sequence differs by one nucleotide. The chain recombines TRBV7-2 with TRBJ1-2; D is undetermined. This CDR3 comprises 11 residues. Germline V gene data show CDR1 as SGHTA and CDR2 as FQGNSA. The CDR3 loop is CASSLDRAQDF. CDR3 nucleotides: TGTGCCAGCAGCTTAGATCGAGCGCAGGACTTC.

Here the CDR3 reads CASSTLNRDRGGQPQHF. The CDR3 DNA sequence: TGTGCCAGCAGCACTTTAAACCGGGACAGGGGAGGACAGCCCCAGCATTTT. The gene calls are TRBV28 and TRBJ1-5; TRBD1 matches 10 bases. Trimming took 6 bases from V and 7 from J; bases not matched to a gene: 15. Germline V gene data show CDR1 as MDHEN and CDR2 as SYDVKM. The CDR3 is 17 residues long.

This rearrangement joins TRBV25-1 to TRBJ2-2, with 9 bases fitting TRBD1. Unmatched junction bases numbered 6, after V lost 6 bases and J lost 4 bases. The CDR3 is 15 residues long. Germline V CDR1 and CDR2: MGHDK, SYGVNS. The CDR3 DNA reads as TGTGCCAGCAGACGGACAGGGGTCGTCACCGGGGAGCTGTTTTTT. As protein: CASRRTGVVTGELFF.

The V gene is TRBV20-1, the J gene TRBJ2-7; 9 bases agree with TRBD1. Germline CDR1 DFQATT, CDR2 SNEGSKA (reference sequence). The CDR3 is 15 amino acids. V shed 5 bases, J shed 3 bases, and the junction held 11 bases outside the gene matches. The CDR3 protein is CSAPTGGSYGYEQYF. The CDR3 coding sequence is TGCAGTGCTCCAACAGGGGGCAGCTATGGCTACGAGCAGTACTTC.

This sequence joins TRBV29-1 and TRBJ1-5; 9 bases agree with TRBD1. Trimming at V came to 5 bases and at J to 4 bases, leaving 6 bases not matched to a gene. CDR1 is SQVTM and CDR2 is ANQGSEA in the germline V gene. The CDR3 consists of 14 residues. The CDR3 region is CSVSTGGWNQPQHF. The CDR3 DNA reads as TGCAGCGTTTCAACAGGGGGCTGGAATCAGCCCCAGCATTTT. The whole variable domain, remainder taken from reference TRBV29-1 and TRBJ1-5, is SAVISQKPSRDICQRGTSLTIQCQVDSQVTMMFWYRQQPGQSLTLIATANQGSEATYESGFVIDKFPISRPNLTFSTLTVSNMSPEDSSIYLCSVSTGGWNQPQHFGDGTRLSIL.